The 20 T cell receptor beta chains listed next were all sequenced from one sample in a study of shared T cell receptors in the human thymus. The assay was immunoSEQ multiplex PCR, and TCRdb's table has in-frame clones only and misses some. The table records roughly 68,000 clones, about 95% of them present only once. The source material was thymocytes. Receptors were obtained from a human donor.

The chain joins TRBV14 to TRBJ1-1; D perhaps matches TRBD1 (6 bases). V was trimmed by 1 base and J by 3 bases, leaving 15 bases between them. CDR3 length equals 16 residues. Germline V gene lookup returns CDR1 SGHDN and CDR2 FVKESK. The CDR3 DNA follows: TGTGCCAGCAGCCAAGTCCCGCAGGGGTTAGACACTGAAGCTTTCTTT. Protein: CASSQVPQGLDTEAFF.

J is TRBJ1-2 and V is TRBV9; 7 bases map to TRBD1. Germline CDR1 and CDR2: SGDLS and YYNGEE. With V trimmed by 0 bases and J by 8 bases, 7 bases remained unmatched. There are 14 residues in the CDR3. CDR3 sequence reads: CASSVGIGGNGYTF. The DNA of the CDR3 is TGTGCCAGCAGCGTAGGGATAGGGGGCAACGGCTACACCTTC.

The genes are TRBV13 and TRBJ2-7, with 11 bases fitting TRBD1. J gave up 0 bases and V 1 base, and 17 bases lay outside the gene matches. Germline V gene lookup returns CDR1 PRHDT and CDR2 FYEKMQ (reference sequence). The CDR3 has 21 amino acids. The DNA of the CDR3 is TGTGCCAGCAGCTTAGATCGGCGGGGACAGGGGGGCCGCAATAGCTCCTACGAGCAGTACTTC. It translates to CASSLDRRGQGGRNSSYEQYF. The complete variable domain, with remaining parts taken from reference TRBV13 and TRBJ2-7, reads AAGVIQSPRHLIKEKRETATLKCYPIPRHDTVYWYQQGPGQDPQFLISFYEKMQSDKGSIPDRFSAQQFSDYHSELNMSSLELGDSALYFCASSLDRRGQGGRNSSYEQYFGPGTRLTVT.

The gene calls are TRBV4-3 and TRBJ2-3; D is possibly TRBD1 or TRBD2 (5 bases each). CDR3 length equals 15 residues. V lost 3 bases, J lost 6 bases, and 16 bases lay in between. The germline V gene encodes CDR1 LGHNA and CDR2 YSLEER. CDR3 in amino acids: CASSHKGDPRDTQYF. Here the CDR3 DNA reads TGCGCCAGCAGCCACAAAGGGGACCCCAGGGATACGCAGTATTTT.

The rearrangement links TRBV20-1 to TRBJ1-6, with 9 bases identical to TRBD1. This CDR3 spans 11 amino acids. The V segment lost 5 bases and the J segment 10 bases; nucleotides outside the gene matches: 0. Per the germline V gene, CDR1 is DFQATT and CDR2 is SNEGSKA (reference sequence). The CDR3 sequence: CSAGQGSPLHF. The CDR3 nucleotides read TGCAGTGCTGGACAGGGGTCACCCCTCCACTTT.

The chain uses TRBV7-3 and TRBJ2-1; D is unclear. V lost 2 bases and J 6 bases, leaving 17 bases between the germline ends. The CDR3 has 16 residues. Germline V gene data show CDR1 as SGHTA and CDR2 as FQGTGA. CDR3: CASSLLAFGSFNEQFF. The CDR3 DNA sequence: TGTGCCAGCAGCTTACTTGCTTTCGGCAGTTTCAATGAGCAGTTCTTC.

V usage is TRBV7-9 and J usage is TRBJ2-7; D possibly matches TRBD1 or TRBD2 (5 bases each). The CDR3 has 15 amino acids. V shed 0 bases and J shed 2 bases, with 11 bases lying between them. The germline CDR1 and CDR2 sequences are SEHNR and FQNEAQ (reference sequence). Here the CDR3 DNA reads TGTGCCAGCAGCTTAGCTCAGGGAGCGGCCTACGAGCAGTACTTC. It specifies CASSLAQGAAYEQYF. The variable domain in full, completed from reference TRBV7-9 and TRBJ2-7, reads DTGVSQNPRHKITKRGQNVTFRCDPISEHNRLYWYRQTLGQGPEFLTYFQNEAQLEKSRLLSDRFSAERPKGSFSTLEIQRTEQGDSAMYLCASSLAQGAAYEQYFGPGTRLTVT.

The rearrangement uses TRBV7-9 and TRBJ1-2; tentatively, D is TRBD1 (5 bases). The CDR3 has 16 residues. Between the trimmed V and J ends, which lost 4 bases and 1 base, there was a span of 16 bases. Germline V gene lookup returns CDR1 SEHNR and CDR2 FQNEAQ (reference sequence). Here the CDR3 reads CASSYLSGGYNYGYTF. The CDR3 region has the DNA TGTGCCAGCAGCTACCTTTCCGGGGGTTATAACTATGGCTACACCTTC. The full variable domain, rest sourced from reference TRBV7-9 and TRBJ1-2, is DTGVSQNPRHKITKRGQNVTFRCDPISEHNRLYWYRQTLGQGPEFLTYFQNEAQLEKSRLLSDRFSAERPKGSFSTLEIQRTEQGDSAMYLCASSYLSGGYNYGYTFGSGTRLTVV.

V is TRBV5-6 and J is TRBJ2-1; D unresolved. This CDR3 spans 15 amino acids. Germline V gene lookup returns CDR1 SGHDT and CDR2 YYEEEE. The V and J ends lost 2 bases and 0 bases respectively, with 9 bases between them. The CDR3 region is CASSFALSSYNEQFF. CDR3 bases: TGTGCCAGCAGCTTTGCCCTGAGCTCCTACAATGAGCAGTTCTTC.

V and J are TRBV27 and TRBJ2-7; maybe TRBD2 (6 bases). Trimming removed 6 bases from V and 0 bases from J, with 15 bases in between. Germline lookup yields CDR1 MNHEY and CDR2 SMNVEV (reference sequence). This CDR3 spans 15 amino acids. The CDR3 sequence: CASSVIRGSSYEQYF. The CDR3 DNA follows: TGTGCCAGCAGCGTAATTCGGGGGTCCTCCTACGAGCAGTACTTC.

The chain couples TRBV20-1 to TRBJ1-1; D gene unclear. Germline CDR1 is DFQATT and CDR2 is SNEGSKA (reference sequence). The CDR3 totals 11 residues. CDR3 region: CSCVGDTEAFF. The DNA of the CDR3 is TGCAGCTGCGTCGGGGACACTGAAGCTTTCTTT.

The gene calls are TRBV9 and TRBJ1-2, with D perhaps TRBD1 (5 bases). This CDR3 region has 10 residues. Trimming removed 7 bases from V and 5 bases from J, with 6 bases in between. The germline CDR1 and CDR2 sequences are SGDLS and YYNGEE. Written as DNA, the CDR3 is TGTGCCAGCCAGGGTTATGGCTACACCTTC. Translating it yields CASQGYGYTF. Combining the CDR3 with reference TRBV9 and TRBJ1-2 gives the whole variable domain DSGVTQTPKHLITATGQRVTLRCSPRSGDLSVYWYQQSLDQGLQFLIQYYNGEERAKGNILERFSAQQFPDLHSELNLSSLELGDSALYFCASQGYGYTFGSGTRLTVV.

The rearrangement links TRBV19 to TRBJ2-3; D may be TRBD1 (5 bases). Trimming removed 3 bases at V and 3 bases at J, with 10 bases between. The germline CDR1 and CDR2 sequences are LNHDA and SQIVND (reference sequence). The CDR3 extends over 14 amino acids. CDR3 protein: CASSIRQGTDTQYF. The CDR3 region has the DNA TGTGCCAGTAGTATTCGGCAGGGAACAGATACGCAGTATTTT.

Only a few counts were recorded for this clone. The chain has TRBV28 and TRBJ1-6; weak D call: TRBD1 (5 bases). The germline gives CDR1 MDHEN, CDR2 SYDVKM. This CDR3 comprises 16 residues. V was pared by 3 bases and J by 8 bases, with 17 bases between. The CDR3: CASSFRRTRAHSPLHF. The CDR3 region has the DNA TGTGCCAGCAGTTTCCGCCGGACCAGGGCGCATTCACCCCTCCACTTT.

V usage is TRBV5-1 and J usage is TRBJ1-1; D might be TRBD1 (6 bases). The CDR3 totals 17 residues. CDR1 SGHRS and CDR2 YFSETQ come from the germline V gene. The V and J ends lost 3 bases and 1 base respectively, with 19 bases between them. The CDR3: CASSSIRATGPNTEAFF. In DNA, the CDR3 is TGCGCCAGCAGCTCGATTAGAGCGACAGGACCGAACACTGAAGCTTTCTTT.

The CDR3 DNA is TGTGCCAGCAGCTTGGAAGTTTGGGGCACCGGAAACACCATATATTTT. The encoded protein is CASSLEVWGTGNTIYF. The chain has TRBV5-6 and TRBJ1-3; the D gene is possibly TRBD1 (5 bases). The ends were cut back, 0 bases at V and 4 bases at J, with 14 bases in the middle. This CDR3 has 16 residues. Germline CDR1 SGHDT, CDR2 YYEEEE.

The chain couples TRBV6-6 to TRBJ1-5; 7 positions agree with TRBD1. V lost 6 bases, J lost 4 bases, and 9 bases stayed unmatched. This CDR3 contains 15 residues. Germline CDR1 MNHNY, CDR2 SVGAGI (reference sequence). The CDR3 DNA is TGTGCCAGCAGCCTCCGGGACAGACCTAATCAGCCCCAGCATTTT. Translation: CASSLRDRPNQPQHF.

V usage is TRBV18 and J usage is TRBJ2-3; 8 positions match TRBD2. The germline V gene has CDR1 KGHSH and CDR2 LQKENI. CDR3 length: 18 amino acids. The V gene end was trimmed by 3 bases and the J gene end by 3 bases; junction bases not matched to a gene: 14. CDR3 residues: CASSPLPGGGSYTDTQYF. Written as DNA, the CDR3 is TGTGCCAGCTCACCCCTACCCGGGGGGGGCTCTTATACAGATACGCAGTATTTT.

This clone was observed a single time. V gene TRBV5-1 combines with J gene TRBJ1-2, with D unresolved. Trimming took off 0 bases at V and 1 base at J, with 16 bases between the two ends. Per germline, CDR1 SGHRS and CDR2 YFSETQ. The CDR3 is 17 amino acids. CDR3 in amino acids: CASSLVSDHSLNYGYTF. CDR3 DNA: TGCGCCAGCAGCTTGGTATCGGACCATTCTCTTAACTATGGCTACACCTTC. The full variable domain, with the rest looked up from reference TRBV5-1 and TRBJ1-2, is KAGVTQTPRYLIKTRGQQVTLSCSPISGHRSVSWYQQTPGQGLQFLFEYFSETQRNKGNFPGRFSGRQFSNSRSEMNVSTLELGDSALYLCASSLVSDHSLNYGYTFGSGTRLTVV.

In DNA form, the CDR3 reads TGTGCCAGCAGGCCCCCGACTGAAGCTTTCTTT. The encoded protein is CASRPPTEAFF. This chain links TRBV6-1 with TRBJ1-1; no clear D gene. Trimming pared 6 bases from V and 5 bases from J, leaving 7 bases between. This CDR3 is 11 amino acids long. CDR1 and CDR2 (germline): MNHNS, SASEGT.